These 2 T cell receptor beta chains were all obtained from the same sample, sequenced in a study of OX40 agonist ivuxolimab in advanced cancers. Data came from immunoSEQ multiplex PCR; TCRdb stores just in-frame clones and leaves some out. The sample comprises 15,000 to 25,000 clones, 75% to 85% of which are singletons, and over 45% rests with the top ten. This material consisted of CD4+ or CD8+ T cells sorted from blood, taken in a trial of the OX40 agonist ivuxolimab. The receptor source for this set is an adult with an advanced solid tumor such as melanoma, head and neck, liver or kidney cancer.

The chain carries TRBV19 and TRBJ2-1; the match to TRBD2 covers 7 bases. This CDR3 comprises 15 residues. Germline V gene lookup returns CDR1 LNHDA and CDR2 SQIVND (reference sequence). With 3 bases clipped from V and 4 bases from J, the junction kept 6 bases outside the gene matches. DNA for the CDR3: TGTGCCAGTAGTATTGAACTAGCGACTTACAATGAGCAGTTCTTC. Translation: CASSIELATYNEQFF.

The chain joins TRBV9 to TRBJ2-5, with TRBD1 as a possible D gene (5 bases). V was cut by 1 base and J by 4 bases, with 11 bases left in between. This CDR3 is 14 amino acids long. Germline assignment: CDR1 SGDLS and CDR2 YYNGEE. The CDR3 is CASSVSGRAETQYF. The CDR3 DNA reads as TGTGCCAGCAGCGTATCCGGCAGGGCAGAGACCCAGTACTTC.